The present entry profiles one TCR beta chain with its context. This clonotype was observed many times. What this receptor recognizes is not known. No base quality values were provided; no much bigger clone lies one nucleotide off. From its cysteine to its phenylalanine, the CDR3 spans 14 amino acids. This entry keeps only the CDR3 DNA: 42 bases, framed from base 1. Reading the germline V gene (reference sequence) gives CDR1 DFQATT and CDR2 SNEGSKA. Trimming leaves V shorter by 6 bases and J shorter by 3 bases, with the junction holding 8 bases beyond the gene matches. This specimen's treatment or condition label, per the study, means: live attenuated yellow fever vaccine strain. PBMCs were isolated from peripheral blood using a standard Ficoll-Paque protocol. Dynabeads CD4 and CD8 positive selection kits were used to isolate the CD4 and CD8 T-cell fractions. RNA was extracted with TriZol from bulk PBMCs, CD4 and CD8 fractions, and dextramer-positive and dextramer-negative fractions.

This specimen comes from a study of T cells after yellow fever vaccination (dated by TCRdb to the late 2010s). At the level of the whole study: Libraries from fractions with low cell numbers were prepared with the SMART-Seq v4 Ultra Low Input RNA kit. To follow T-cell clones before and after primary and booster YFV17D yellow fever vaccination, bulk TCR alpha and beta repertoires were sequenced over time. Two healthy male donors made up the cohort, one aged 18 to 29 years and the other aged 30 to 40 years. Blood samples were taken at several timepoints before and after primary and secondary immunization, and bulk PBMC replicates and cell subsets were isolated.

TCR cDNA was synthesized by 5'RACE template switching, through which a universal primer site and unique molecular identifiers were introduced. Priming for cDNA synthesis came from both the TCR alpha and TCR beta constant segments. Libraries were amplified in two PCR steps, with sample barcodes and sequencing adapters added in the second step. Sequencing of the libraries was done on either Illumina HiSeq 2500 (2x100 bp) or NovaSeq (2x150 bp). In the source study's methods: Demultiplexing of reads and collapsing into UMI consensus sequences were performed with MIGEC, and V(D)J alignment was carried out with MiXCR. Clonotypes responding to the vaccine were identified with edgeR on replicate PBMC samples, with the criteria of FDR below 0.01 and a log2 fold change above 5 up to day 15. Each bulk clonotype was labeled CD4 or CD8 based on which sequenced repertoire, CD4 or CD8, contained the clonotype at higher abundance. Clones were called with MiXCR by TCRdb after fastp trimmed the public reads at Q25, and only in-frame beta chains were retained. Each CDR3 protein appears once, grouped with its most common genes and DNA. TCRdb's processing, not the authors', yielded these V and J calls. The sample profile shows about 140,000 distinct CDR3 sequences; roughly 8% of them were found once. The ten largest account for roughly 0.76% of the sample.

Here is what the overall study found, with its caveats: A small fraction of clonotypes showed up in both the CD4 and CD8 compartments, probably as a result of convergent recombination. Only two donors were included in the study, so the extent to which the findings can be generalized is limited. Compared with the primary T-cell response, the secondary T-cell response was faster but weaker, reaching its peak on day 5 rather than on day 15. Most clones expanded after primary vaccination (almost 98% of CD4 and 88% of CD8) were re-detected after the booster, suggesting that broad memory maintenance occurred. Because abundant contaminating clonotypes from the bulk population could be contained in FACS-sorted repertoires, computational filtering was required.

The sequence was collected from a man under 40 who received the YFV17D yellow fever vaccine. The rearrangement combines TRBV20-1 with TRBJ2-1; 7 middle bases align to TRBD2. This sample comprised CD4+ T cells sorted from PBMCs, obtained 5 days after the yellow fever booster vaccination. The DNA reads TGCAGTGCCAGTAGCGGGCCTTTCTACAATGAGCAGTTCTTC. Its translation reads: CSASSGPFYNEQFF.